This T cell receptor (beta chain) was recorded in a study of shared clonotypes between healthy human individuals (dated by TCRdb to 2018 to 2020). Turning to the overall study: Three men and two women, aged 18 to 49 years, made up the cohort. For each donor, CD4 naive and CD4 memory were each given three plates, CD8 naive was given two plates, and CD8 memory was given one plate. Blood TCR repertoires of roughly five healthy adults were deeply sequenced to estimate repertoire size and the extent of clonotype sharing between individuals. Libraries were prepared and TCR repertoires were sequenced by different laboratories using diverse techniques, in order to increase sequencing depth and limit assay-specific biases. Each donor's leukapheresis produced roughly between roughly 0.85 and 9.5 billion PBMCs.

The donors were healthy, HIV-negative adults with no recently reported acute infections or vaccinations. All donors were Caucasian adults living in Nashville, Tennessee, USA. Magnetic negative selection was used to enrich CD4+ T cells, after which naive cells were positively selected on CD45RA and the negative fraction became the memory subset. Blood was obtained by leukapheresis, after which PBMCs were separated by Ficoll-Histopaque density gradient centrifugation and cryopreserved in liquid nitrogen vapor phase. Purity and quantity of every magnetically sorted T cell population were checked by analytical flow cytometry. From each sorted fraction, genomic DNA was isolated and quantified by UV absorbance on a Nanodrop 2000c. TCR CDR3 regions were amplified from genomic DNA by multiplex PCR using the deep immunoSEQ assay. For each cell subset, the extracted genomic DNA was distributed evenly across all wells of several immunoSEQ 96-well plates, and each plate served as one replicate. Each replicate PCR for sorted subsets received about 220 ng genomic DNA, equal to roughly 30,000 T cell genomes. The purified libraries were quantified using a Qubit 3.0 fluorometer, sized with a Bioanalyzer 2100, and then quantified again using the KAPA Library Quantification kit. Every immunoSEQ 96-well plate was sequenced on a dedicated single-read 150-cycle Illumina NextSeq 550 flow cell. The authors processed their data as follows. Because the immunoSEQ output included only junctional sequences and no quality scores, the filtering could not be the same as the filtering used for full-length reads. Sequences were annotated with PyIR, a Python wrapper for IgBLAST v1.9, using IMGT germline references to assign V/J genes and CDR3. Reads were filtered out if the reads had weak V/J assignments (E-value above 1e-6), no CDR3, stop codons, out-of-frame junctions, or ambiguous translated residues. V3J clonotypes were defined as sequences sharing an identical inferred V gene, J gene, and CDR3 amino acid sequence. Percentage overlap between repertoires was computed as shared unique clonotypes divided by the size of the smaller repertoire. Three approaches were used to assess repertoire richness: RTK rarefaction, the Chao1 estimator, and Recon v2.1 estimates of unobserved clonotypes. For all TCRbeta clonotypes obtained by the gDNA method from a handful of donors, generation probabilities were computed with OLGA. Sourced from immuneACCESS, this table was stored by TCRdb with only in-frame sequences that have V and J called. A share of the clones is absent; for the studies checked, an unresolved V gene accounts for under half, and the remainder has no known explanation. That table furnishes V, J and clone size, whereas the DNA furnished D and trimming. Recorded for this sample are about 2 million clones; about 95% of them occurred a single time. The ten largest clones represent under 0.15% of the sample.

The investigation overall reported the following: Compared with non-shared clonotypes, clonotypes shared by all four sorted-subset donors had higher generation probabilities. Larger estimated clonotype richness was generally found for naive subsets than for memory subsets. Because the study included only a small number of donors, the genetic and exposure-history diversity represented was limited. Only blood was sampled, and tissue TCR repertoires likely differ from those in blood. Incomplete sequencing was indicated by rarefaction of sorted-subset datasets, despite the large sequencing depth. Pairwise subsampling indicated that sequencing depth was expected to affect the degree of clonotype sharing among donors. When a handful of donors were compared, the shared fraction of clonotypes was 5% to 6.5% for naive CD4, approximately 3.3% for naive CD8, more than 2% for memory CD4, and 0.4% for memory CD8.

A single count supports this clone. What antigen it recognizes has not been identified. Qualities for individual bases were not recorded, and no much larger clone is one base off. The germline V gene (reference sequence) supplies CDR1 WNHNN and CDR2 SYGVQD. V and J are truncated by 4 bases and 0 bases respectively, leaving an intervening sequence of 5 bases. From cysteine to phenylalanine, the CDR3 is 13 amino acids long. Only CDR3 DNA is held: 39 bases, read in frame from base 1. Sequenced input: naive CD4+ T cells sorted from blood. The cell subset or site label, read with the paper, signifies: CD45RA+ positively selected. This sequence originates from a young man in good health. The sequence joins TRBV10-1 to TRBJ2-3; the D gene identity is not certain. The CDR3 loop reads CASSVDSTDTQYF. The DNA reads as follows: TGCGCCAGCAGTGTGGACAGCACAGATACGCAGTATTTT.